This T cell receptor beta chain was sequenced during a study of shared clonotypes between healthy human individuals. In the case of this clone: This specimen includes other DNA sequences encoding the same CDR3.

The germline V and J ends were trimmed by 1 base and 0 bases, with 10 bases remaining between them. This CDR3 spans 16 amino acids. Germline assignment: CDR1 SEHNR and CDR2 FQNEAQ (reference sequence). Selected positively for CCR7 and CD45RO-negative, naive CD8 cells excluded terminally differentiated effector memory CD45RA+ cells. The authors' processing: Filtering differed since immunoSEQ provided only junctions, with no quality scores. Assay: immunoSEQ multiplex PCR; the TCRdb copy retains only in-frame clones and omits some. V and J calls and clone size follow that table, whereas D and trimming were derived from the DNA. The sample includes roughly 1,800,000 clones, roughly 95% of them seen just once.

Sequenced sample: naive CD8+ T cells sorted from blood. The sequence was obtained from a man aged 18 to 29 in good health. The rearrangement joins TRBV7-9 to TRBJ2-1; D is unresolved. Here the CDR3 reads CASSLVPGSSYNEQFF. CDR3 bases: TGTGCCAGCAGCTTAGTTCCAGGAAGCTCCTACAATGAGCAGTTCTTC.